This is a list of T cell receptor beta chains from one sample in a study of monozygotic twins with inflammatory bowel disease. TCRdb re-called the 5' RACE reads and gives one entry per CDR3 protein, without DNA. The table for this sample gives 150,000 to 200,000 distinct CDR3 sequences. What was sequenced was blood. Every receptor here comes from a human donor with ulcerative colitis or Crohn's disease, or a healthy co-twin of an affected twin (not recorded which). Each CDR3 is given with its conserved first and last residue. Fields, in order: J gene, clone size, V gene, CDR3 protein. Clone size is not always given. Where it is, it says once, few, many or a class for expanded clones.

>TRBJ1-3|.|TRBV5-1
CASSLADSVSGNTIYF
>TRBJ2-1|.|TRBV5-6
CASSLAGTVYNEQFF
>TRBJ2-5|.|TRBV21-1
CASSATLPGPLTGEETQYF
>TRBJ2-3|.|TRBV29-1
CSVSPGSTDTQYF
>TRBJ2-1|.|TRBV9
CASSVVDRSHSNEQFF
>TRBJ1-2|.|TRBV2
CASSELFDGYTF
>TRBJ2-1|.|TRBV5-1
CASSLGGDWLGEQFF
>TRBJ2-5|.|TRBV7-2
CASSLVDRGPVETQYF
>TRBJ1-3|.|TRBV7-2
CASSLAAASSGNTIYF
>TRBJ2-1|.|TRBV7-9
CASSSWGVTYNEQFF
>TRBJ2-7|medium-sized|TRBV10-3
CAISESGLAASGEQYF
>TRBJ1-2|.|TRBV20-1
CSARAGQGSYGYTF
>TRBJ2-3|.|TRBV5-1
CASSLVGGLRGLANTDTQYF
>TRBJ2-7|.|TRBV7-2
CASSSQGWEQYF
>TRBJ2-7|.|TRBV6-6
CASQTGGSGEQYF
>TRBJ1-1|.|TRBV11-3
CASSLVGQGWDTEAFF
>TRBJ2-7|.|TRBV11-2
CASSLEPSSYEQYF
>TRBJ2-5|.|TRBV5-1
CASSPPSGTGQETQYF
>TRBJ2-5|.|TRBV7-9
CASSLSTRDSKETQYF
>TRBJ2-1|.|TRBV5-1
CASSRDSNEQFF
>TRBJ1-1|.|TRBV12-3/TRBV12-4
CASTPSARGGNTEAFF
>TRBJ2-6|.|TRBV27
CASSLKGIGSGANVLTF
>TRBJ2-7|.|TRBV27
CASSLYTAKEQYF
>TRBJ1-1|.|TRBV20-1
CSAPPVWLVNEAFF
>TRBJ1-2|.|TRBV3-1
CASSQDIPTGNRGYTF
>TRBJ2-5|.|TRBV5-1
CASSTGTTRETQYF
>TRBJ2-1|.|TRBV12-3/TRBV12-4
CASSSFLDVFNEQFF
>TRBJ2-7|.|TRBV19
CASSIGTYGLGEQYF
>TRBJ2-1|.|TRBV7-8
CASRPSGGFYNEQFF
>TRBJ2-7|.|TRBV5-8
CASSSDRGLPYEQYF
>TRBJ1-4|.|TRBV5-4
CASRAGGSEKLFF
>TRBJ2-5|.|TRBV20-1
CSAREFPGEYF
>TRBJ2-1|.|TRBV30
CAWTVSSYNEQFF
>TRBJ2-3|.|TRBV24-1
CATSDPLAGADTQYF
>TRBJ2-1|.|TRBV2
CASSERGLAGSNEQFF
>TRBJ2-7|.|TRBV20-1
CSVTPAGREQYF
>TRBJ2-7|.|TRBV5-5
CASSFGTVGLLYEQYF
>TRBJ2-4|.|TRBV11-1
CASSSSTVNIQYF
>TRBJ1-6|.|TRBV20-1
CSARVTFSYNSPLHF
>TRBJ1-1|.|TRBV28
CASRSPLNTEAFF
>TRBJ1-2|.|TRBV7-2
CASSGTTRAGYGYTF
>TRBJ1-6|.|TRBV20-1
CSALRGALLGSPLHF